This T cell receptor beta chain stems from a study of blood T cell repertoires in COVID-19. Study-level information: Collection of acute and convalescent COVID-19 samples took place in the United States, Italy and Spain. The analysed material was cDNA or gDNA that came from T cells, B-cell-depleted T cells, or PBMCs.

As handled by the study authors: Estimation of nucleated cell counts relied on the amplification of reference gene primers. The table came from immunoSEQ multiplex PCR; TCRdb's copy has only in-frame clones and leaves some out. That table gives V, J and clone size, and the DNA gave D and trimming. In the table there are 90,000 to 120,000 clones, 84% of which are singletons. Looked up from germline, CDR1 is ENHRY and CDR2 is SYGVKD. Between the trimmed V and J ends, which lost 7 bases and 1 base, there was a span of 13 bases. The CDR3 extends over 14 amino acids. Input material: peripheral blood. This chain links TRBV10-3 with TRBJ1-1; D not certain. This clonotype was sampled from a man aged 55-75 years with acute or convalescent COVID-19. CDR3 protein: CAITQTSPNTEAFF. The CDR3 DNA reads TGTGCCATCACCCAGACTAGCCCGAACACTGAAGCTTTCTTT.